The 25 T cell receptor beta chains below were found in one sample sequenced in a study of blood T cells in healthy people across ages. With a J-beta primer mix and a sample-barcoded 5' primer, a second PCR ran about 7 to 12 cycles. TCRdb reprocessed the 5' RACE reads via MiXCR and lists one record per CDR3 protein. The data show around 1,500,000 distinct CDR3 sequences, 28% seen once. Sequencing was performed on blood. The receptors here all came from a woman younger than 45 in good health.

This clonotype was seen at least ten times. The rearrangement joins TRBV5-1 to TRBJ2-1; possible D gene TRBD2, 6 bases. The ends were cut back, 4 bases at V and 0 bases at J, with 14 bases in the middle. CDR1 is SGHRS, CDR2 YFSETQ, per germline. There are 16 residues in the CDR3. CDR3 DNA sequence: TGCGCCAGCAGCCCGTATCGGGGGAGCTCCTACAATGAGCAGTTCTTC. Translating gives CASSPYRGSSYNEQFF.

The rearrangement links TRBV4-1 to TRBJ1-5, with TRBD1 identical over 7 bases. Germline assignment: CDR1 MGHRA and CDR2 YSYEKL. V lost 1 base to trimming and J lost 9 bases; unmatched junction nucleotides: 9. The CDR3 is 15 residues long. CDR3 sequence: CASSQADREFVPQHF. In DNA form, the CDR3 reads TGCGCCAGCAGCCAAGCTGACAGGGAATTTGTGCCCCAGCATTTT.

The chain combines TRBV19 with TRBJ1-2, with TRBD1 matching over 7 bases. With V trimmed by 9 bases and J by 8 bases, 12 bases remained unmatched. The CDR3 contains 13 residues. The germline CDR1 and CDR2 sequences are LNHDA and SQIVND (reference sequence). CDR3 DNA sequence: TGTGCCAGCTCGGGACAGTCCTTTTCGGGCTACACCTTC. Translation gives CASSGQSFSGYTF.

The table lists this clonotype with a few counts. V usage is TRBV18 and J usage is TRBJ2-7; D gene unclear. Germline assignment: CDR1 KGHSH and CDR2 LQKENI. Trimming cost V 5 bases and J 2 bases, with 19 bases left between them. There are 16 residues in the CDR3. The CDR3 DNA reads as TGTGCCAGCTCATCCAAACACATAATTCTGGCCTACGAGCAGTACTTC. As protein: CASSSKHIILAYEQYF.

The chain uses TRBV6-1 and TRBJ2-7; 7 nucleotides line up with TRBD1. CDR3 length: 17 residues. CDR1 MNHNS and CDR2 SASEGT come from the germline V gene. V shed 5 bases and J 2 bases; nucleotides not matched to a gene: 15. The CDR3, as DNA: TGTGCCAGCAGTCTGGTCCCTTCCGGGACAGTACCCTACGAGCAGTACTTC. This sequence encodes CASSLVPSGTVPYEQYF.

This clonotype has just a few counts. The chain joins TRBV24-1 to TRBJ2-5; 13 nucleotides match TRBD2. Trimming removed 9 bases from V and 4 bases from J; junction bases left unmatched: 4. The CDR3 extends over 14 amino acids. CDR1 is KGHDR, CDR2 SFDVKD, per germline. CDR3 sequence (DNA): TGTGCCACCTCCGGACTAGCGGGAGCAGAGACCCAGTACTTC. Translating it yields CATSGLAGAETQYF.

This clonotype was recorded a few times. V gene TRBV20-1 combines with J gene TRBJ2-7; 12 nucleotides line up with TRBD2. J was trimmed by 2 bases and V by 5 bases; bases with no gene match: 10. Germline lookup yields CDR1 DFQATT and CDR2 SNEGSKA (reference sequence). The CDR3 spans 16 residues. CDR3 DNA: TGCAGTGCTGGTCGACTAGCTAGCGGGGGGGCCTACGAGCAGTACTTC. Amino acids: CSAGRLASGGAYEQYF.

This clonotype was detected only a few times. This chain joins TRBV2 and TRBJ2-4; a possible D gene is TRBD1 (6 bases). Deletions cut 6 bases from V and 7 bases from J, with 16 bases between. CDR3 size: 14 residues. Germline V gene sequence: CDR1 SNHLY, CDR2 FYNNEI. The CDR3 region is CASRVRQEVNIQYF. The CDR3 DNA follows: TGTGCCAGCAGGGTTAGACAGGAGGTCAACATTCAGTACTTC.

This clonotype has just a few counts. CDR3 residues: CSVEDRPPEGTEAFF. The CDR3 DNA reads as TGCAGCGTTGAAGATCGGCCCCCTGAAGGTACTGAAGCTTTCTTT. The chain joins TRBV29-1 to TRBJ1-1; D is ambiguous. This CDR3 region has 15 residues. V shed 0 bases and J shed 5 bases, with 16 bases lying between them. Germline values: CDR1 SQVTM, CDR2 ANQGSEA.

This clonotype was seen more than once but under ten times. V usage is TRBV20-1 and J usage is TRBJ2-5, with 11 bases that match TRBD2. The V gene end was trimmed by 1 base and the J gene end by 5 bases; junction bases not matched to a gene: 6. The CDR3 runs 15 residues. Germline assignment: CDR1 DFQATT and CDR2 SNEGSKA (reference sequence). CDR3 loop: CSARVSGGARETQYF. The CDR3 DNA reads TGCAGTGCTAGAGTTAGCGGGGGGGCTCGGGAGACCCAGTACTTC.

The chain is built from TRBV5-1 and TRBJ1-4; TRBD1 aligns across 7 bases. J was trimmed by 7 bases and V by 4 bases; bases with no gene match: 10. Germline V gene sequence: CDR1 SGHRS, CDR2 YFSETQ. The CDR3 runs to 15 residues. CDR3 in amino acids: CASSLLGQLGEKLFF. For the CDR3, the DNA is TGCGCCAGCAGCCTACTGGGACAGCTAGGTGAAAAACTGTTTTTT.

This clonotype was recorded at least ten times. The chain employs TRBV4-3 and TRBJ2-7; the match to TRBD2 covers 8 bases. CDR3 size: 16 residues. The V segment lost 1 base and the J segment 3 bases; nucleotides outside the gene matches: 8. Germline V CDR1 and CDR2: LGHNA, YSLEER. The chain's CDR3 is CASSQVGQREIYEQYF. The DNA of the CDR3 is TGCGCCAGCAGCCAAGTTGGCCAGCGGGAGATCTACGAGCAGTACTTC.

Ten or more counts support this clonotype. The chain combines TRBV5-1 with TRBJ2-3, with D tentatively TRBD1 or TRBD2 (5 bases each). Trimming took 5 bases from V and 0 from J, leaving 13 bases between them. The germline V gene encodes CDR1 SGHRS and CDR2 YFSETQ. This CDR3 contains 15 residues. The CDR3 DNA follows: TGCGCCAGCAGGGGGGTTTGGGGCAGCACAGATACGCAGTATTTT. This gives the protein CASRGVWGSTDTQYF.

V usage is TRBV27 and J usage is TRBJ1-5, with D uncertain. V was clipped by 2 bases and J by 10 bases, with 15 bases between them. Germline V gene sequence: CDR1 MNHEY, CDR2 SMNVEV (reference sequence). This CDR3 has 14 residues. CDR3 nucleotide sequence: TGTGCCAGCAGTTTAGTTCGGGGAAAGACCCCCCAGCATTTT. Its translation: CASSLVRGKTPQHF.

This clonotype has at least ten counts. The chain recombines TRBV12-3 or TRBV12-4 with TRBJ1-2; D not certain. V lost 6 bases and J 8 bases, leaving 13 bases between the germline ends. The CDR3 sequence is 12 residues long. In DNA form, the CDR3 reads TGTGCCAGCAGGCCTCAACAAGGAGGCTACACCTTC. It yields the protein CASRPQQGGYTF.

The DNA for the CDR3 is TGTGCCAGCAGCTTTTCCCCCCCGACAGGGAGCACTGAAGCTTTCTTT. It translates to CASSFSPPTGSTEAFF. The chain combines TRBV7-2 with TRBJ1-1; 7 nucleotides agree with TRBD1. Germline CDR1 reads SGHTA; CDR2 reads FQGNSA. With 3 bases clipped from V and 4 bases from J, the junction kept 11 bases outside the gene matches. The CDR3 totals 16 residues.

The rearrangement uses TRBV11-3 and TRBJ2-2; D is undetermined. Trimming removed 3 bases at V and 7 bases at J, with 6 bases between. The CDR3 contains 12 residues. The germline gives CDR1 SGHNT, CDR2 YENEEA. The CDR3 here is CASSFKGGELFF. CDR3 nucleotide sequence: TGTGCCAGCAGCTTCAAAGGCGGGGAGCTGTTTTTT. Using reference TRBV11-3 and TRBJ2-2 for the parts outside the CDR3, the full variable domain is EAGVVQSPRYKIIEKKQPVAFWCNPISGHNTLYWYLQNLGQGPELLIRYENEEAVDDSQLPKDRFSAERLKGVDSTLKIQPAELGDSAVYLCASSFKGGELFFGEGSRLTVL.

This clonotype occurred many times. This rearrangement joins TRBV7-9 to TRBJ2-7, with D unclear. In germline, CDR1 is SEHNR, CDR2 FQNEAQ (reference sequence). The CDR3 spans 14 residues. The V end was cut by 3 bases, the J end by 2 bases, with 11 bases between. The CDR3: CASSLSGSTYEQYF. The CDR3 DNA reads as TGTGCCAGCAGCTTGTCCGGCTCCACCTACGAGCAGTACTTC.

This clonotype came up a few times. This chain links TRBV6-5 with TRBJ2-7; 11 positions agree with TRBD2. Losses at the gene ends were 6 bases for V and 7 bases for J; bases not matched to a gene: 8. The CDR3 extends over 14 amino acids. The germline gives CDR1 MNHEY, CDR2 SVGAGI. The CDR3 DNA follows: TGTGCCAGCAGGAGACTAGCGGGACGAGGGGAGCAGTACTTC. It yields the protein CASRRLAGRGEQYF.

This clonotype was counted only a few times. The V and J genes are TRBV7-9 and TRBJ2-3; D is unclear. The germline V gene encodes CDR1 SEHNR and CDR2 FQNEAQ (reference sequence). This CDR3 is 14 amino acids long. V was pared by 5 bases and J by 2 bases, with 11 bases between. CDR3 loop: CASSPQTPTDTQYF. CDR3 DNA sequence: TGTGCCAGCAGCCCTCAGACTCCCACAGATACGCAGTATTTT. The variable domain in full, with the rest retrieved from reference TRBV7-9 and TRBJ2-3, is DTGVSQNPRHKITKRGQNVTFRCDPISEHNRLYWYRQTLGQGPEFLTYFQNEAQLEKSRLLSDRFSAERPKGSFSTLEIQRTEQGDSAMYLCASSPQTPTDTQYFGPGTRLTVL.

This clonotype was detected once. A much bigger clone sits one base away, suggesting this may be a read error. The rearrangement uses TRBV20-1 and TRBJ2-5; maybe TRBD1 (6 bases). Per the germline V gene, CDR1 is DFQATT and CDR2 is SNEGSKA (reference sequence). The CDR3 has 14 residues. The CDR3 bases are TGCAGTGCTTGGGGGCTAGAGTACCAAGGGACCCAGTACTTC. As protein: CSAWGLEYQGTQYF.

This clonotype has only a few counts. The chain joins TRBV20-1 to TRBJ2-3; 7 bases fit TRBD2. Germline loops: CDR1 DFQATT, CDR2 SNEGSKA (reference sequence). Trimming cost V 1 base and J 2 bases; bases outside gene matches: 9. This CDR3 comprises 16 residues. The CDR3 is CSARVGRGRDTDTQYF. The DNA of the CDR3 is TGCAGTGCTAGAGTGGGGAGGGGCCGAGACACAGATACGCAGTATTTT.

The sample holds many counts of this clonotype. The rearrangement joins TRBV12-3 or TRBV12-4 to TRBJ2-7, with D maybe TRBD1 (7 bases). CDR3 size: 18 residues. V was pared by 5 bases and J by 4 bases, with 27 bases between. For the CDR3, the DNA is TGTGCCAGCAGTCCTACCCAAAGTGGAGGGGGCAGGGTTTACGAGCAGTACTTC. Translating gives CASSPTQSGGGRVYEQYF.

This clonotype showed up many times. V usage is TRBV7-2 and J usage is TRBJ2-5; D gene unclear. Germline CDR1 reads SGHTA; CDR2 reads FQGNSA. The V gene lost 4 bases and the J gene lost 5 bases, with 5 bases spanning the gap. The CDR3 totals 11 residues. The CDR3, as DNA: TGTGCCAGCAGCTCCCCGGAGACCCAGTACTTC. As protein: CASSSPETQYF.

This clonotype was recorded many times. This rearrangement joins TRBV12-5 to TRBJ2-5, with D tentatively TRBD2 (6 bases). Germline CDR1 and CDR2: LGHNT and FRNRAP. CDR3 size: 13 residues. V lost 6 bases and J lost 2, with 10 bases in between. The CDR3 is CASGREIQETQYF. The CDR3 region has the DNA TGTGCTAGTGGCCGGGAGATACAAGAGACCCAGTACTTC.